This T cell receptor (beta chain) was recovered during a study of neurological immune-mediated disorders. General study results and limits: Multiple sclerosis patients had less TCR clonal expansion than even healthy controls, unlike HTLV-1-associated myelopathy. None of the CDR3 amino acid sequences in expanded clones turned up in more than one subject, which points to private repertoires in all groups.

TCRdb analysed the 5' RACE reads with MiXCR anew, one entry per CDR3 protein. The sample lists more than 70,000 distinct CDR3 sequences, around a tenth occurring once. Note on this clonotype: Its specificity is unknown. One end of the junction varies from germline; a read error may be responsible.

Input material: PBMCs. This TCR derives from a man aged 35-49 years in good health.

CDR3 sequence: CASSSTYQETRYF. The CDR3 region has the DNA TGTGCCAGCAGTTCGACCTACCAAGAGACCCGGTACTTC. This chain connects TRBV12-3 or TRBV12-4 to TRBJ2-5, with D unclear. CDR3 size: 13 residues.